Only a few counts were recorded for the clone carrying this T cell receptor beta chain. Germline V CDR1 and CDR2: MNHEY, SVGAGI. The CDR3 length is 15 residues. V lost 2 bases to trimming and J lost 8 bases; unmatched junction nucleotides: 11. The sample comes from a study of T cells after yellow fever vaccination. TCRdb called the 5' RACE reads again in MiXCR, with one record for every CDR3 protein. The sample lists hundreds of thousands of distinct CDR3 sequences, 5.2% seen once, with less than 3.5% in the top ten. Specimen: CD4+ T cells sorted from PBMCs, collected on the day of the yellow fever booster vaccination. This chain joins TRBV6-5 and TRBJ1-2; 7 nucleotides line up with TRBD1. The sequence derives from a man between 18 and 29 years old who received the YFV17D yellow fever vaccine. The CDR3 bases are TGTGCCAGCAGTTACGCCGTTACAGGGGTGCAGGGCTACACCTTC. Its protein is CASSYAVTGVQGYTF.